A single T cell receptor (beta chain) is shown here with its context. The antigen is undetermined. The data derive from a study of cytomegalovirus exposure and HLA in healthy donors. Points from the study as a whole: One later analysis reportedly identified an Asian-associated ancestry cluster that showed fewer N-insertions than the roughly 700-donor mean.

It was with 60 Vbeta and 13 Jbeta primers that the PCR ran. Profiled with immunoSEQ multiplex PCR; TCRdb holds only in-frame clones, not every one. This sample's clone table lists approximately 80,000 clones. The CDR3 loop spans 18 amino acids. The chain employs TRBV21-1 and TRBJ2-7; TRBD2 reflects the table's D call only, with no check against the DNA. TRBV21-1 is labeled a pseudogene. The clonotype comes from a man younger than 35 in good health and CMV-seropositive. Sample: PBMCs. The CDR3 DNA reads TGTGCCAGCAGCAAAGCCGTGACTAGCGGGAGGTGCTCCTACGAGCAGTACTTC. Translating gives CASSKAVTSGRCSYEQYF.